This TCR beta chain comes out of a study of cytomegalovirus exposure and HLA in healthy donors. Whole-study results and caveats: The CMV antigen specificity of three CMV-associated chains was confirmed through in vitro analysis. Most observed TCR sequences were rare, whereas some public TCRs were detected in many donors. For cytomegalovirus status, the classifier reportedly gave diagnoses with high specificity and sensitivity.

Using immunoSEQ multiplex PCR, the repertoire was profiled, and TCRdb retains in-frame clones only, with some absent. Here the sample spans 80,000 to 100,000 clones, 87% being singletons. As regards this clone: The antigen is undetermined.

Trimming took off 0 bases at V and 0 bases at J, with 18 bases between the two ends. This CDR3 is built from 20 residues. Germline-derived CDR1 and CDR2 are LNHNV and YYDKDF (reference sequence). The TCR was taken from a woman aged 25 to 39 in good health and CMV-seronegative. V gene TRBV15 combines with J gene TRBJ2-6; a weak D match, TRBD2 (5 bases). The sequencing sample was made of PBMCs. CDR3 coding DNA: TGTGCCACCAGCAGAGATATTTGGGCGGAGGCGTCCTCTGGGGCCAACGTCCTGACTTTC. Its translation is CATSRDIWAEASSGANVLTF. The whole variable domain, filled in from reference TRBV15 and TRBJ2-6, reads DAMVIQNPRYQVTQFGKPVTLSCSQTLNHNVMYWYQQKSSQAPKLLFHYYDKDFNNEADTPDNFQSRRPNTSFCFLDIRSPGLGDTAMYLCATSRDIWAEASSGANVLTFGAGSRLTVL.